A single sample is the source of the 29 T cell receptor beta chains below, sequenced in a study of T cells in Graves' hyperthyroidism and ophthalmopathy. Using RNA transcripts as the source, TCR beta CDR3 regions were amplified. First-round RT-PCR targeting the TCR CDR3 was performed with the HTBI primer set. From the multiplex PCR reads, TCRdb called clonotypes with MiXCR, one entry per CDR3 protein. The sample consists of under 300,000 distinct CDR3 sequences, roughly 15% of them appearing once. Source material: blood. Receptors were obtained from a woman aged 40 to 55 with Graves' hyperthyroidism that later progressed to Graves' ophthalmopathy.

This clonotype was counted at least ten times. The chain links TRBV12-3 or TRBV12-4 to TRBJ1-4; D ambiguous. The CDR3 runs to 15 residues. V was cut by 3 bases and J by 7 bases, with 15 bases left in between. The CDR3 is CASSFRSNKIEKLFF. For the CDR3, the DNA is TGTGCCAGCAGTTTTCGATCCAATAAGATTGAAAAACTGTTTTTT.

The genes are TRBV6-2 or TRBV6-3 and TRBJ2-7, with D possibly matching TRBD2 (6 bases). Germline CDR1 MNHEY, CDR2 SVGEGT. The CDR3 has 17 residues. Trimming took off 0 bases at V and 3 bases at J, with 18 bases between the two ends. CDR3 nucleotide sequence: TGTGCCAGCAGTTACTCAGCGACCGGGAGCTTCTTCTACGAGCAGTACTTC. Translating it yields CASSYSATGSFFYEQYF.

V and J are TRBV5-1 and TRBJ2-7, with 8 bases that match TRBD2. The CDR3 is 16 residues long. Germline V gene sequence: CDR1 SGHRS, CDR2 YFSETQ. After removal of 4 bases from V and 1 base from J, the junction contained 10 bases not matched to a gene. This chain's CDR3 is CASSPGLVSKSYEQYF. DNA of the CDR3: TGCGCCAGCAGCCCGGGACTAGTTTCAAAGTCCTACGAGCAGTACTTC.

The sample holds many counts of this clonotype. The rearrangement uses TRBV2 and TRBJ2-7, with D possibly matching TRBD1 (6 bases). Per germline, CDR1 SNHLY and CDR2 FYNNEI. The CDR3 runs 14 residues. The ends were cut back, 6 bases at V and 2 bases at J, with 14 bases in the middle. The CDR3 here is CASRKRTETYEQYF. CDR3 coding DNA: TGTGCCAGCAGAAAGAGGACAGAGACCTACGAGCAGTACTTC.

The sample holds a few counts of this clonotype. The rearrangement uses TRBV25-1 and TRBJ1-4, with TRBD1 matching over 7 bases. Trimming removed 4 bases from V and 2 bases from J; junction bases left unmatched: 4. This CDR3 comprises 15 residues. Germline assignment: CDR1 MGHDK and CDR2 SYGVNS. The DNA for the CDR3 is TGTGCCAGCAGTGCACAGGGGTACACTAATGAAAAACTGTTTTTT. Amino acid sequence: CASSAQGYTNEKLFF.

In nucleotides, the CDR3 is TGTGCCAGCAGCCCTGGGGTAGATACGCAGTATTTT. Protein product: CASSPGVDTQYF. The V and J genes are TRBV5-6 and TRBJ2-3, with unresolved D. This CDR3 is 12 amino acids long. Trimming took 4 bases from V and 5 from J, leaving 8 bases between them. Germline V gene lookup returns CDR1 SGHDT and CDR2 YYEEEE.

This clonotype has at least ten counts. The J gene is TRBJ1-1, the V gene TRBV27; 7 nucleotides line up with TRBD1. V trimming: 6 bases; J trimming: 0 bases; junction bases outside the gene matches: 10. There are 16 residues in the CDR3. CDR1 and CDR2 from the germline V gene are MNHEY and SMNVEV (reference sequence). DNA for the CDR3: TGTGCCAGCAGCCTACACAGGGGCGTGATGAACACTGAAGCTTTCTTT. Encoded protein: CASSLHRGVMNTEAFF.

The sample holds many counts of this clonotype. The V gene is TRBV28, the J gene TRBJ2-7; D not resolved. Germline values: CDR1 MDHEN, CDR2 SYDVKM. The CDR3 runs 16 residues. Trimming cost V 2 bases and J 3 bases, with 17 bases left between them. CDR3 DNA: TGTGCCAGCAGTTTAGCCCCGTCGACCGGCCGCTACGAGCAGTACTTC. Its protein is CASSLAPSTGRYEQYF. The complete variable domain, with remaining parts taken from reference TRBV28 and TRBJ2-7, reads DVKVTQSSRYLVKRTGEKVFLECVQDMDHENMFWYRQDPGLGLRLIYFSYDVKMKEKGDIPEGYSVSREKKERFSLILESASTNQTSMYLCASSLAPSTGRYEQYFGPGTRLTVT.

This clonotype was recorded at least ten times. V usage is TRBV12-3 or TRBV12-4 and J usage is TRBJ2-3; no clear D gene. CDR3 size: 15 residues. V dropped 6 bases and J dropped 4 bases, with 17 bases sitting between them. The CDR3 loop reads CASSPTVRAADTQYF. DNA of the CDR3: TGTGCCAGCAGCCCGACCGTTAGGGCGGCAGATACGCAGTATTTT.

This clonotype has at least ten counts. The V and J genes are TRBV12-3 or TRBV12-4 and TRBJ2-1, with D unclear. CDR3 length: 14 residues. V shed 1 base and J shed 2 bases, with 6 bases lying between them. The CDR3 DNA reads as TGTGCCAGCAGTTTAGTCCCTGCCTACAATGAGCAGTTCTTC. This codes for CASSLVPAYNEQFF.

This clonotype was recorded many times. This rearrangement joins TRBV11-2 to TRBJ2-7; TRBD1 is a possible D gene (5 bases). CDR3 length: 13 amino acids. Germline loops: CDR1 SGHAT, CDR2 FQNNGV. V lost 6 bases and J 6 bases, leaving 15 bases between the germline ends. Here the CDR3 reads CASRRPKGIEQYF. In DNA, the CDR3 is TGTGCCAGCAGGCGCCCCAAGGGGATCGAGCAGTACTTC.

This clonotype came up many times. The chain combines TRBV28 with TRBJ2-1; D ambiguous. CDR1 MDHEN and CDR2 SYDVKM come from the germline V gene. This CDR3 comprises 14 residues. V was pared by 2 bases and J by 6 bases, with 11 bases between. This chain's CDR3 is CASSLGPLLNEQFF. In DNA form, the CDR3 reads TGTGCCAGCAGTTTAGGCCCCCTACTCAATGAGCAGTTCTTC.

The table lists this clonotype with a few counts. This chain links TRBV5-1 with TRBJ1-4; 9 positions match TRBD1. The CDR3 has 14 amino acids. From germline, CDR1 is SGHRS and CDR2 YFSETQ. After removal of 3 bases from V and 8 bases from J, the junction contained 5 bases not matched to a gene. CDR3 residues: CASSSGTGNEKLFF. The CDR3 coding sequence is TGCGCCAGCAGCTCCGGGACAGGGAACGAAAAACTGTTTTTT.

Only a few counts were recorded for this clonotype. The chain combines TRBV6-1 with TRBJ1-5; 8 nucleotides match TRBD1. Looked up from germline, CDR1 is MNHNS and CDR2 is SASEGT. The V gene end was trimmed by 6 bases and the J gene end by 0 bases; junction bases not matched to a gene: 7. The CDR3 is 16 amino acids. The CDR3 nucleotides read TGTGCCAGCAGGAAACAGGGGGGAGATAGCAATCAGCCCCAGCATTTT. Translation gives CASRKQGGDSNQPQHF.

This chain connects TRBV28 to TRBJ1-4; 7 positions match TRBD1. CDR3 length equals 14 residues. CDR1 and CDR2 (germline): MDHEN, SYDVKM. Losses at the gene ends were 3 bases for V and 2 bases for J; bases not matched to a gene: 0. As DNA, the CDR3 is TGTGCCAGCAGTTTGACAGGGACTAATGAAAAACTGTTTTTT. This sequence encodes CASSLTGTNEKLFF.

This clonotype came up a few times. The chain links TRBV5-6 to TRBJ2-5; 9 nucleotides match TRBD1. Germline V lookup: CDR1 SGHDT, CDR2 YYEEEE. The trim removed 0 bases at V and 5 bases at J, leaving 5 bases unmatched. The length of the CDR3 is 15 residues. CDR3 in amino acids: CASSLATGGKETQYF. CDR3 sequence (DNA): TGTGCCAGCAGCTTGGCAACAGGGGGCAAGGAGACCCAGTACTTC.

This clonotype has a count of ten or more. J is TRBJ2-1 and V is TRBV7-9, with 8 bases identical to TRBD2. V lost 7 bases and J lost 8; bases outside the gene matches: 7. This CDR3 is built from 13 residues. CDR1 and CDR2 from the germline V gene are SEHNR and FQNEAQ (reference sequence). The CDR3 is CASNGGRTYEQFF. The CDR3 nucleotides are TGTGCCAGCAATGGCGGGAGGACTTATGAGCAGTTCTTC.

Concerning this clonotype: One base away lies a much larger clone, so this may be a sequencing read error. The CDR3 coding sequence is TGTGCCGGCAGCTCCCTCAAGTTGGGGACTAGCGGGAGCGGTGGACAGTTCTTC. It is translated as CAGSSLKLGTSGSGGQFF. The V gene is TRBV11-2, the J gene TRBJ2-1; 14 nucleotides line up with TRBD2. This CDR3 has 18 amino acids. Germline-derived CDR1 and CDR2 are SGHAT and FQNNGV.

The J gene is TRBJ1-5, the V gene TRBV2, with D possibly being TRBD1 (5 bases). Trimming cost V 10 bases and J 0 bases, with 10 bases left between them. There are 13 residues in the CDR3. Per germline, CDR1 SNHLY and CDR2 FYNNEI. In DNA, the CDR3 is TGTGCCACCAGGGCTTATAGCAATCAGCCCCAGCATTTT. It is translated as CATRAYSNQPQHF.

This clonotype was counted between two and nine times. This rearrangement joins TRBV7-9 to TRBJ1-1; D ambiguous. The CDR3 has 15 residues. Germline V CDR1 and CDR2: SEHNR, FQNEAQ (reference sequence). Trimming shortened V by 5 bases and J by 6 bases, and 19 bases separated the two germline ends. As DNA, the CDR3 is TGTGCCAGCAGCCCGCCGGTCCAGCTAGACGCTGAAGCTTTCTTT. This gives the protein CASSPPVQLDAEAFF.

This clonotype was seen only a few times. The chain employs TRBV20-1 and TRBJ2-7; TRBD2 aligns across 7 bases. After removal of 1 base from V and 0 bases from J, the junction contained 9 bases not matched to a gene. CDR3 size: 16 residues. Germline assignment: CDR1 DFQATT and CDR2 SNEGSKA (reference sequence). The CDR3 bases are TGCAGTGCTAGAGGGGAGGGACTTCCCAGCTCCTACGAGCAGTACTTC. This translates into CSARGEGLPSSYEQYF.

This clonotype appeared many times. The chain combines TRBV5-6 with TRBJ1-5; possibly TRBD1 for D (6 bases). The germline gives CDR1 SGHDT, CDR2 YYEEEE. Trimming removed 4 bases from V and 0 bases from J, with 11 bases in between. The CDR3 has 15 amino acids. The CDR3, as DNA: TGTGCCAGCAGCCGGACAGACTATAGCAATCAGCCCCAGCATTTT. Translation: CASSRTDYSNQPQHF. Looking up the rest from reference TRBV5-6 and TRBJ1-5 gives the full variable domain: DAGVTQSPTHLIKTRGQQVTLRCSPKSGHDTVSWYQQALGQGPQFIFQYYEEEERQRGNFPDRFSGHQFPNYSSELNVNALLLGDSALYLCASSRTDYSNQPQHFGDGTRLSIL.

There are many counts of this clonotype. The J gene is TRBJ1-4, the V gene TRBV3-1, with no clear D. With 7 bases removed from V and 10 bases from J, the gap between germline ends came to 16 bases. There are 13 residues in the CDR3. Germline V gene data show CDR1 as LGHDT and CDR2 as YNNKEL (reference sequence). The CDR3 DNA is TGTGCCAGCAAAAAGGTGCAAACGGGAAAACTGTTTTTT. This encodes CASKKVQTGKLFF.

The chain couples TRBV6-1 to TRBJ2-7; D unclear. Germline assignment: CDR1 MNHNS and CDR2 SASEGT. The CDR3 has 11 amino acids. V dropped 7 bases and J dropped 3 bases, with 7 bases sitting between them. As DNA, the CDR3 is TGTGCCAGCACCAAGGGCTACGAGCAGTACTTC. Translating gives CASTKGYEQYF.

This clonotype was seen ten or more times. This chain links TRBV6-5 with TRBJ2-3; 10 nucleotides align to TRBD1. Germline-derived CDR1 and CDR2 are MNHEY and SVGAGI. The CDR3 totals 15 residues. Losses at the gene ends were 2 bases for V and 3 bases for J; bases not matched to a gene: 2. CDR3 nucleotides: TGTGCCAGCAGTTACAGGACAGGGGGAACAGATACGCAGTATTTT. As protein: CASSYRTGGTDTQYF.

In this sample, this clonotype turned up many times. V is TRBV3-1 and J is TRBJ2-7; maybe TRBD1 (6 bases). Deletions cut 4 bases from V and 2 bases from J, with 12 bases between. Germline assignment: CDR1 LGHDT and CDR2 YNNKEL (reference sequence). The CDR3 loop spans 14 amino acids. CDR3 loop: CASSPGDQTYEQYF. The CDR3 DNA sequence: TGTGCCAGCAGCCCAGGGGACCAGACCTACGAGCAGTACTTC.

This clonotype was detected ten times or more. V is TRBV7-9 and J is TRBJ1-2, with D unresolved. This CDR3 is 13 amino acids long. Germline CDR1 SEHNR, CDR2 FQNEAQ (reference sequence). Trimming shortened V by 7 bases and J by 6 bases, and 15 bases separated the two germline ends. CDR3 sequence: CASTIGEADGYTF. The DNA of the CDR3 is TGTGCCAGCACCATCGGGGAGGCGGATGGCTACACCTTC.

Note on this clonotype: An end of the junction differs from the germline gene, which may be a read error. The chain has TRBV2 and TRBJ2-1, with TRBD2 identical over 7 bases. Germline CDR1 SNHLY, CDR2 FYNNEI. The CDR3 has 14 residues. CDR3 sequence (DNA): TGTGCCAGCGGGGGACTAAGCTCCTGCAATGAGCAGTTCTTC. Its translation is CASGGLSSCNEQFF.

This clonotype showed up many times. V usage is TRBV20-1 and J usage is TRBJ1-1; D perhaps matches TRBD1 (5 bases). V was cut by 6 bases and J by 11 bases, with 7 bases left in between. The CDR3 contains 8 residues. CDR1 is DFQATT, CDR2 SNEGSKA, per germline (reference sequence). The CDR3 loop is CSAGEAFF. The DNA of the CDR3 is TGCAGTGCGGGGGAGGCTTTCTTT.